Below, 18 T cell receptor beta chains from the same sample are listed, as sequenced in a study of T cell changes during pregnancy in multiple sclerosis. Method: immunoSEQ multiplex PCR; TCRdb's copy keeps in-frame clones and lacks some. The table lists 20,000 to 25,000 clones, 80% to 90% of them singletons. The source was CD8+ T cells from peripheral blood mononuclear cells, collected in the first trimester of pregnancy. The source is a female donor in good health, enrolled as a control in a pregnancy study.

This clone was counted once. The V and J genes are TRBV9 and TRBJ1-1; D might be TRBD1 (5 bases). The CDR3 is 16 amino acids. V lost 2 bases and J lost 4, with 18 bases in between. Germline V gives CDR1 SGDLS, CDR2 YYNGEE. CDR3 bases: TGTGCCAGCAGCGTTGGGGACCGCGGGGAAGGCACTGAAGCTTTCTTT. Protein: CASSVGDRGEGTEAFF.

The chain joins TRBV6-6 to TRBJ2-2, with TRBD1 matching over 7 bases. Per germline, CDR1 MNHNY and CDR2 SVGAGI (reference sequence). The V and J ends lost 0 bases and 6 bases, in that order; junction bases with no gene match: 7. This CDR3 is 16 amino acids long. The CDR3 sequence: CASSYSLAGGPGELFF. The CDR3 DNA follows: TGTGCCAGCAGTTACTCTCTGGCAGGGGGACCCGGGGAGCTGTTTTTT.

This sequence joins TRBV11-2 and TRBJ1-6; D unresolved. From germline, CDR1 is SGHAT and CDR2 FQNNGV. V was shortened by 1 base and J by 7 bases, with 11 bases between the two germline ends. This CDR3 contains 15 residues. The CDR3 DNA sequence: TGTGCCAGCAGCTTAGTATTCGGCGGGAATTCACCCCTCCACTTT. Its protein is CASSLVFGGNSPLHF. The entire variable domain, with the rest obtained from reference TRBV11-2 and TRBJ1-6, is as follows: EAGVAQSPRYKIIEKRQSVAFWCNPISGHATLYWYQQILGQGPKLLIQFQNNGVVDDSQLPKDRFSAERLKGVDSTLKIQPAKLEDSAVYLCASSLVFGGNSPLHFGNGTRLTVT.

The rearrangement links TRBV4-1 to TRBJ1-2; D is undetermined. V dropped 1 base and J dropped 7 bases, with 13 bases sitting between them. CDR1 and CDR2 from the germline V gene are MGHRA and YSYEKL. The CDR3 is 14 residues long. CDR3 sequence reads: CASSQVLGARGYTF. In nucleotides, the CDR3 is TGCGCCAGCAGCCAAGTACTAGGCGCTCGTGGCTACACCTTC.

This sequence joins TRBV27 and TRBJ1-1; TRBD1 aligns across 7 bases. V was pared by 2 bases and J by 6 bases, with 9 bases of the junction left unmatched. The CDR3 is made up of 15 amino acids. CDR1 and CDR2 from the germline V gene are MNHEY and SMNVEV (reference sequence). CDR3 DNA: TGTGCCAGCAGTTTAGGGCCAGGGGGGTGGGCTGAAGCTTTCTTT. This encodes CASSLGPGGWAEAFF.

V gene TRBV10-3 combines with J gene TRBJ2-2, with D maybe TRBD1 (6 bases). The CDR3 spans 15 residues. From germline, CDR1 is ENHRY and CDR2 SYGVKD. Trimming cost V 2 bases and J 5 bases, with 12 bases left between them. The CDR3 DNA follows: TGTGCCATCAGTGAGCCGAGGACAGTTACCGGGGAGCTGTTTTTT. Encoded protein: CAISEPRTVTGELFF.

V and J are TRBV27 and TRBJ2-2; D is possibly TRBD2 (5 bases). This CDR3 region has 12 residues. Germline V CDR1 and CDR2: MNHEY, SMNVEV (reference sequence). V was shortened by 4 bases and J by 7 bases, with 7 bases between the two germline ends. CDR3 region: CASSSGVGELFF. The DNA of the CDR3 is TGTGCCAGCAGTTCCGGGGTCGGGGAGCTGTTTTTT.

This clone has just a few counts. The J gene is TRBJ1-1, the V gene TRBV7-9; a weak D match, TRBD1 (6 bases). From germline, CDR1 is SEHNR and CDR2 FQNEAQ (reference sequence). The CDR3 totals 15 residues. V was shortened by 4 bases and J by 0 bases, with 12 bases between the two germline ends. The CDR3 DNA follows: TGTGCCAGCAGCTACGGGGGGCTAATGAACACTGAAGCTTTCTTT. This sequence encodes CASSYGGLMNTEAFF. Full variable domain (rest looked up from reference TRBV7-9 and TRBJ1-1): DTGVSQNPRHKITKRGQNVTFRCDPISEHNRLYWYRQTLGQGPEFLTYFQNEAQLEKSRLLSDRFSAERPKGSFSTLEIQRTEQGDSAMYLCASSYGGLMNTEAFFGQGTRLTVV.

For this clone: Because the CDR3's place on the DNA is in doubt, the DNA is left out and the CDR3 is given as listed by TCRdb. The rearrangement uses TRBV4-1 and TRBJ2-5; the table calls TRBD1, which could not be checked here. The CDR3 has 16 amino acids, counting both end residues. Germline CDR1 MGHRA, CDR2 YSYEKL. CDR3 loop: CASSQDWQGFLETQYF.

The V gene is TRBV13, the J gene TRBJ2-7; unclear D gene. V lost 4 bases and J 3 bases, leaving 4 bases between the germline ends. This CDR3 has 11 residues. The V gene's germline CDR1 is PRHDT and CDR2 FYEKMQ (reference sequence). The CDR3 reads CASSSNYEQYF. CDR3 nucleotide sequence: TGTGCCAGCAGCTCCAACTACGAGCAGTACTTC. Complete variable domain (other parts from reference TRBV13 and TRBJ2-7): AAGVIQSPRHLIKEKRETATLKCYPIPRHDTVYWYQQGPGQDPQFLISFYEKMQSDKGSIPDRFSAQQFSDYHSELNMSSLELGDSALYFCASSSNYEQYFGPGTRLTVT.

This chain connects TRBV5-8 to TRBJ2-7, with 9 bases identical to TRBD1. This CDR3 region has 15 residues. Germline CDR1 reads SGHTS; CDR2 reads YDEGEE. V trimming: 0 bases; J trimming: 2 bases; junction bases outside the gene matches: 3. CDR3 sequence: CASSLERQGAYEQYF. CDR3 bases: TGTGCCAGCAGCTTGGAGCGACAGGGGGCCTACGAGCAGTACTTC.

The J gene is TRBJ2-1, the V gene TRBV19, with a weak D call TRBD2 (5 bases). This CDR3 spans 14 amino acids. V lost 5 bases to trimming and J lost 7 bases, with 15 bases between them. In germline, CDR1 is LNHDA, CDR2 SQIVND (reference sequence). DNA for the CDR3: TGTGCCAGTAGTCCCCGGTTGGGAGTGAATGAGCAGTTCTTC. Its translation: CASSPRLGVNEQFF. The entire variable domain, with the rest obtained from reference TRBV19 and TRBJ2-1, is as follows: DGGITQSPKYLFRKEGQNVTLSCEQNLNHDAMYWYRQDPGQGLRLIYYSQIVNDFQKGDIAEGYSVSREKKESFPLTVTSAQKNPTAFYLCASSPRLGVNEQFFGPGTRLTVL.

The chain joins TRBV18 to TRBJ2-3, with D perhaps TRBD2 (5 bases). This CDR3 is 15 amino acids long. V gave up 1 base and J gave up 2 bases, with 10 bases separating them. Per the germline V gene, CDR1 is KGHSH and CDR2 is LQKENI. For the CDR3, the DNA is TGTGCCAGCTCACCACGAGGGTTGTCCACAGATACGCAGTATTTT. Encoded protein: CASSPRGLSTDTQYF. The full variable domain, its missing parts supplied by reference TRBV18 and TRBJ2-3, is NAGVMQNPRHLVRRRGQEARLRCSPMKGHSHVYWYRQLPEEGLKFMVYLQKENIIDESGMPKERFSAEFPKEGPSILRIQQVVRGDSAAYFCASSPRGLSTDTQYFGPGTRLTVL.

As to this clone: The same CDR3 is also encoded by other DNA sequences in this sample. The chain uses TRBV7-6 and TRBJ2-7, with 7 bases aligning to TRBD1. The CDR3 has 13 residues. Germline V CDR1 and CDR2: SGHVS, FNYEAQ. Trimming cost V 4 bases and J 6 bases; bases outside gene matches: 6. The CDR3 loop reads CASSSRTGSEQYF. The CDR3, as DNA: TGTGCCAGCAGCTCTAGGACAGGAAGCGAGCAGTACTTC.

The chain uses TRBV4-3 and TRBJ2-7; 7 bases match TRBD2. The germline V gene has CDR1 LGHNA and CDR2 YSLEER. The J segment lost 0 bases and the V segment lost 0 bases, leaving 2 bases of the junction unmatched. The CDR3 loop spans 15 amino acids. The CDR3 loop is CASSQDTGGSYEQYF. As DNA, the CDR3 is TGCGCCAGCAGCCAAGACACGGGGGGCTCCTACGAGCAGTACTTC.

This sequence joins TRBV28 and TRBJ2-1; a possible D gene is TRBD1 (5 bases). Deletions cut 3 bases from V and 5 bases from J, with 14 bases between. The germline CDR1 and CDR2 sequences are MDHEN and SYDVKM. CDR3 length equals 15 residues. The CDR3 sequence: CASSFDPRADNEQFF. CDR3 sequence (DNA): TGTGCCAGCAGTTTCGACCCCAGGGCCGACAATGAGCAGTTCTTC.

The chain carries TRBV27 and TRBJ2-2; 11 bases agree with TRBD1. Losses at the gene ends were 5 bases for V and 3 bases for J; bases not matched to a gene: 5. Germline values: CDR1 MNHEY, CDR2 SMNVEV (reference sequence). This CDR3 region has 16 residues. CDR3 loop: CASSVGTGGDTGELFF. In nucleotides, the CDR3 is TGTGCCAGCAGTGTAGGGACAGGGGGTGACACCGGGGAGCTGTTTTTT.

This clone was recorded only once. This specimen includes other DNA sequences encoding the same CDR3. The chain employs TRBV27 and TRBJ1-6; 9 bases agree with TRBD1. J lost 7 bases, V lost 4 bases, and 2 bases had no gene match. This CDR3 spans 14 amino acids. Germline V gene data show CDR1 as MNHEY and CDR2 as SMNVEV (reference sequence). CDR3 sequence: CASSSGQGNSPLHF. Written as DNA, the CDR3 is TGTGCCAGCAGTTCCGGACAGGGGAATTCACCCCTCCACTTT.